This T cell receptor (beta chain) was obtained from a study of a mutant IDH1 vaccine in newly diagnosed glioma. Study-level information: Treated patients, averaging 40.4 years, were about 62% male and around 40% female.

The CDR3 extends over 13 amino acids. CDR1 is SSHAT, CDR2 FNYEAQ, per germline (reference sequence). TCRdb's copy holds only in-frame clones and misses some; the assay was immunoSEQ multiplex PCR. The profile shows 30,000 or so clones, roughly 80% of them singletons. Of note for this clone: Its antigen is unidentified. Mismatch with germline at one junction end may stem from a read error.

The time point denotes: week 35, safety follow-up. Vaccination comprised doses that each held 300 ug of mutant IDH1 20-mer peptide, plus topical imiquimod. This chain connects TRBV7-7 to TRBJ1-6; no definite D call. This specimen was PBMCs, taken from a glioma patient whose treatment included an IDH1 peptide vaccine. This receptor was taken from a woman under 30 with glioma. The DNA of the CDR3 is TGTGCTAGCAGCTTAGATCTGGATTCACCCCTCCACTTT. Its protein product is CASSLDLDSPLHF.